What follows are 27 T cell receptor beta chains derived from one specimen sequenced in a study of shared clonotypes between healthy human individuals. The repertoire was sequenced with immunoSEQ multiplex PCR; TCRdb's copy has only in-frame clones and lacks some. The sample consists of about 2 million clones, about 95% of them appearing once. As defined, naive CD8 cells were CD45RO-negative and positively selected for CCR7, with terminally differentiated effector memory CD45RA+ cells excluded. The specimen was naive CD8+ T cells sorted from blood. These receptors all stem from a man between 18 and 35 years old in good health.

The rearrangement links TRBV4-1 to TRBJ2-7; TRBD2 agrees at 7 bases. This CDR3 comprises 15 residues. V lost 1 base and J lost 5; bases outside the gene matches: 8. Germline V lookup: CDR1 MGHRA, CDR2 YSYEKL. The CDR3 here is CASSQVGEGFDEQYF. The DNA of the CDR3 is TGCGCCAGCAGCCAAGTCGGGGAGGGCTTCGACGAGCAGTACTTC.

The gene calls are TRBV7-9 and TRBJ2-7; D possibly uses TRBD1 or TRBD2 (5 bases each). V was clipped by 6 bases and J by 4 bases, with 16 bases between them. In germline, CDR1 is SEHNR, CDR2 FQNEAQ (reference sequence). The CDR3 runs 14 residues. The CDR3 DNA reads as TGTGCCAGCAGTTACCACGGGACGGGATACGAGCAGTACTTC. Translating gives CASSYHGTGYEQYF.

The gene calls are TRBV7-9 and TRBJ2-3, with 10 bases that match TRBD1. Germline V gene sequence: CDR1 SEHNR, CDR2 FQNEAQ (reference sequence). CDR3 size: 18 residues. Germline trimming cut 1 base from V and 2 bases from J; bases unmatched to any gene: 9. The CDR3 here is CASSLEIAGTGDTDTQYF. Here the CDR3 DNA reads TGTGCCAGCAGCTTAGAGATTGCTGGGACAGGGGACACAGATACGCAGTATTTT.

The chain uses TRBV6-6 and TRBJ2-1, with D perhaps TRBD2 (5 bases). CDR3 length: 13 amino acids. Germline lookup yields CDR1 MNHNY and CDR2 SVGAGI (reference sequence). Trimming cost V 5 bases and J 6 bases, with 11 bases left between them. CDR3 DNA: TGTGCCAGCAGTCCGCGGGTAGTCAATGAGCAGTTCTTC. This encodes CASSPRVVNEQFF.

The V call is TRBV27, the J call TRBJ1-2, with 7 bases matching TRBD1. The CDR3 runs 14 residues. V trimming: 5 bases; J trimming: 2 bases; junction bases outside the gene matches: 5. Germline V CDR1 and CDR2: MNHEY, SMNVEV (reference sequence). Written as DNA, the CDR3 is TGTGCCAGCAGTCACAGGGGCGTCAACTATGGCTACACCTTC. It codes for CASSHRGVNYGYTF.

J is TRBJ1-4 and V is TRBV2; D is perhaps TRBD1 (5 bases). Germline values: CDR1 SNHLY, CDR2 FYNNEI. The V and J ends lost 8 bases and 11 bases respectively, with 24 bases between them. The CDR3 sequence is 15 residues long. The CDR3 DNA is TGTGCCAGCCAGATTGAGCCGGGATCTTGGGACAAACTGTTTTTT. Protein sequence: CASQIEPGSWDKLFF.

The CDR3 DNA sequence: TGTGCCACCTCCTACGAGCAGTACTTC. It specifies CATSYEQYF. The chain is built from TRBV27 and TRBJ2-7; no reliable D call. Trimming shortened V by 10 bases and J by 0 bases, and 1 base separated the two germline ends. This CDR3 has 9 residues. From germline, CDR1 is MNHEY and CDR2 SMNVEV (reference sequence).

CDR3 in amino acids: CASSALAGDPTDTQYF. For the CDR3, the DNA is TGTGCCAGCAGCGCCTTAGCGGGAGACCCCACAGATACGCAGTATTTT. The rearrangement uses TRBV13 and TRBJ2-3, with 9 bases identical to TRBD2. The ends lost 5 bases at V and 2 bases at J; junction bases unmatched: 8. The CDR3 runs to 16 residues. The germline V gene has CDR1 PRHDT and CDR2 FYEKMQ (reference sequence).

The V call is TRBV6-4, the J call TRBJ2-1, with 11 bases fitting TRBD2. The CDR3 runs 16 residues. Germline values: CDR1 MRHNA, CDR2 SNTAGT. V shed 0 bases and J 4 bases; nucleotides not matched to a gene: 2. The chain's CDR3 is CASSDSIAGGYNEQFF. The CDR3 bases are TGTGCCAGCAGTGACTCAATAGCGGGAGGGTACAATGAGCAGTTCTTC.

The rearrangement uses TRBV4-3 and TRBJ1-1; 7 positions agree with TRBD1. CDR1 is LGHNA and CDR2 is YSLEER in the germline V gene. Trimming took 0 bases from V and 2 from J; bases not matched to a gene: 6. The CDR3 consists of 16 residues. CDR3 amino acids: CASSQDREGGNTEAFF. CDR3 DNA: TGCGCCAGCAGCCAAGATCGGGAAGGGGGCAACACTGAAGCTTTCTTT.

The chain joins TRBV13 to TRBJ2-2, with TRBD2 matching over 8 bases. The germline V gene has CDR1 PRHDT and CDR2 FYEKMQ (reference sequence). The ends lost 3 bases at V and 0 bases at J; junction bases unmatched: 9. There are 18 residues in the CDR3. For the CDR3, the DNA is TGTGCCAGCAGCTTGAACTTCCAAGCGGGAGCGAACACCGGGGAGCTGTTTTTT. Residues: CASSLNFQAGANTGELFF.

This sequence joins TRBV28 and TRBJ2-7; 11 nucleotides align to TRBD2. With 2 bases clipped from V and 2 bases from J, the junction kept 8 bases outside the gene matches. Germline V gene lookup returns CDR1 MDHEN and CDR2 SYDVKM. The CDR3 totals 17 residues. The chain's CDR3 is CASSLGAIAGGPYEQYF. In DNA, the CDR3 is TGTGCCAGCAGTTTAGGAGCTATAGCGGGGGGGCCCTACGAGCAGTACTTC.

This clone came up once. This rearrangement joins TRBV30 to TRBJ2-1; the D is unclear. The CDR3 covers 14 residues. The V end lost 4 bases, the J end lost 6 bases, and 16 bases lay between the germline ends. Per germline, CDR1 GTSNPN and CDR2 SVGIG (reference sequence). CDR3 nucleotides: TGTGCCTGGACGGGCGGAGTCACTCCCAATGAGCAGTTCTTC. The encoded protein is CAWTGGVTPNEQFF. The full variable domain, completed using reference TRBV30 and TRBJ2-1, is SQTIHQWPATLVQPVGSPLSLECTVEGTSNPNLYWYRQAAGRGLQLLFYSVGIGQISSEVPQNLSASRPQDRQFILSSKKLLLSDSGFYLCAWTGGVTPNEQFFGPGTRLTVL.

The count of this clone is one. The chain links TRBV30 to TRBJ1-5, with TRBD1 matching over 9 bases. The CDR3 loop spans 14 amino acids. CDR1 is GTSNPN, CDR2 SVGIG, per germline (reference sequence). Trimming took 2 bases from V and 4 from J; bases not matched to a gene: 3. CDR3 loop: CAWSPTGGNQPQHF. CDR3 nucleotides: TGTGCCTGGAGTCCGACAGGGGGAAATCAGCCCCAGCATTTT. The whole variable domain, remainder taken from reference TRBV30 and TRBJ1-5, is SQTIHQWPATLVQPVGSPLSLECTVEGTSNPNLYWYRQAAGRGLQLLFYSVGIGQISSEVPQNLSASRPQDRQFILSSKKLLLSDSGFYLCAWSPTGGNQPQHFGDGTRLSIL.

This clone appeared a single time. This chain links TRBV7-9 with TRBJ1-6; 9 bases line up with TRBD1. The CDR3 loop spans 19 amino acids. V trimming: 4 bases; J trimming: 2 bases; junction bases outside the gene matches: 12. CDR1 SEHNR and CDR2 FQNEAQ come from the germline V gene (reference sequence). CDR3: CASSSGQGRPLTYNSPLHF. CDR3 bases: TGTGCCAGCAGCTCGGGACAGGGCCGCCCTCTCACCTATAATTCACCCCTCCACTTT.

The V call is TRBV7-8, the J call TRBJ2-1; the match to TRBD2 covers 12 bases. V lost 4 bases and J lost 5; bases outside the gene matches: 3. There are 15 residues in the CDR3. Germline V gene lookup returns CDR1 SGHVS and CDR2 FQNEAQ. The CDR3 is CASSSWTSGDNEQFF. The CDR3 nucleotides are TGTGCCAGCAGCTCCTGGACTAGCGGGGACAATGAGCAGTTCTTC.

The DNA for the CDR3 is TGTGCCAGCAGTTCAGTGGGGGAAGCTTTCTTT. It translates to CASSSVGEAFF. The V gene is TRBV27, the J gene TRBJ1-1, with D unclear. V lost 4 bases to trimming and J lost 8 bases, with 8 bases between them. Germline loops: CDR1 MNHEY, CDR2 SMNVEV (reference sequence). The CDR3 covers 11 residues.

The chain is built from TRBV7-9 and TRBJ2-3; TRBD2 might be the D (5 bases). CDR1 is SEHNR, CDR2 FQNEAQ, per germline (reference sequence). V shed 5 bases and J shed 5 bases, with 17 bases lying between them. This CDR3 is 15 amino acids long. CDR3 coding DNA: TGTGCCAGCAGCCCCCACACACGGGATGGAGATACGCAGTATTTT. It encodes CASSPHTRDGDTQYF.

This clone was seen a single time. The CDR3 bases are TGTGCCAGCAGTTTAATAGGGGACAGCTATAATTCACCCCTCCACTTT. It is translated as CASSLIGDSYNSPLHF. The chain joins TRBV27 to TRBJ1-6; 7 bases fit TRBD1. V shed 2 bases and J 3 bases; nucleotides not matched to a gene: 4. The CDR3 is made up of 16 amino acids. From germline, CDR1 is MNHEY and CDR2 SMNVEV (reference sequence).

Comments on this clone: The same CDR3 arises from other DNA sequences in this sample as well. V and J are TRBV7-2 and TRBJ2-7; weak D call: TRBD2 (6 bases). Trimming shortened V by 3 bases and J by 1 base, and 10 bases separated the two germline ends. Germline V CDR1 and CDR2: SGHTA, FQGNSA. The CDR3 is 14 amino acids. CDR3: CASSFSGPSYEQYF. DNA for the CDR3: TGTGCCAGCAGCTTTAGCGGTCCTTCCTACGAGCAGTACTTC.

The V and J genes are TRBV9 and TRBJ2-7, with D possibly matching TRBD1 (5 bases). The germline CDR1 and CDR2 sequences are SGDLS and YYNGEE. The V and J ends lost 0 bases and 2 bases respectively, with 9 bases between them. This CDR3 has 14 amino acids. The CDR3 region is CASSVESGPYEQYF. The CDR3 DNA reads TGTGCCAGCAGCGTAGAATCAGGGCCCTACGAGCAGTACTTC.

The chain carries TRBV4-1 and TRBJ2-7, with 9 nucleotides matching TRBD2. The ends lost 1 base at V and 6 bases at J; junction bases unmatched: 7. The CDR3 has 15 amino acids. The germline CDR1 and CDR2 sequences are MGHRA and YSYEKL. The DNA for the CDR3 is TGCGCCAGCAGCCAAGGATCTAGCGGGGTGCTCGAGCAGTACTTC. Its protein is CASSQGSSGVLEQYF.

The J gene is TRBJ1-4, the V gene TRBV6-1; D is uncertain. V was trimmed by 3 bases and J by 0 bases, leaving 8 bases between them. The CDR3 loop spans 15 amino acids. CDR1 is MNHNS, CDR2 SASEGT, per germline. CDR3 in amino acids: CASSEGATTNEKLFF. CDR3 DNA: TGTGCCAGCAGTGAGGGTGCTACAACTAATGAAAAACTGTTTTTT.

V and J are TRBV2 and TRBJ1-1, with D possibly matching TRBD1 (6 bases). V dropped 10 bases and J dropped 3 bases, with 24 bases sitting between them. CDR3 length: 16 residues. CDR1 and CDR2 (germline): SNHLY, FYNNEI. CDR3 sequence (DNA): TGTGCCACCCCACTCCTCGACAGGTGGGGCCACACTGAAGCTTTCTTT. It translates to CATPLLDRWGHTEAFF. Filled out from reference TRBV2 and TRBJ1-1, the complete variable domain reads EPEVTQTPSHQVTQMGQEVILRCVPISNHLYFYWYRQILGQKVEFLVSFYNNEISEKSEIFDDQFSVERPDGSNFTLKIRSTKLEDSAMYFCATPLLDRWGHTEAFFGQGTRLTVV.

The rearrangement joins TRBV6-1 to TRBJ1-1; a weak D match, TRBD1 (5 bases). Germline loops: CDR1 MNHNS, CDR2 SASEGT. V dropped 3 bases and J dropped 0 bases, with 20 bases sitting between them. This CDR3 has 18 amino acids. Written as DNA, the CDR3 is TGTGCCAGCAGTGACGAAGGGGCACGAACACCTCTGAACACTGAAGCTTTCTTT. This codes for CASSDEGARTPLNTEAFF.

This clone has just one count. The rearrangement uses TRBV7-2 and TRBJ1-5; D uncertain. The CDR3 is made up of 15 amino acids. V was pared by 1 base and J by 5 bases, with 12 bases between. The V gene's germline CDR1 is SGHTA and CDR2 FQGNSA. CDR3 amino acids: CASSLVTGPDQPQHF. The CDR3, as DNA: TGTGCCAGCAGCTTAGTTACGGGCCCGGATCAGCCCCAGCATTTT. Variable domain in full (rest from reference TRBV7-2 and TRBJ1-5): GAGVSQSPSNKVTEKGKDVELRCDPISGHTALYWYRQSLGQGLEFLIYFQGNSAPDKSGLPSDRFSAERTGGSVSTLTIQRTQQEDSAVYLCASSLVTGPDQPQHFGDGTRLSIL.

This chain uses TRBV5-6 with TRBJ2-3; TRBD1 might be the D (7 bases). V was trimmed by 4 bases and J by 0 bases, leaving 12 bases between them. The CDR3 sequence is 15 residues long. Germline assignment: CDR1 SGHDT and CDR2 YYEEEE. The CDR3 spells CASSGGTVSTDTQYF. The DNA of the CDR3 is TGTGCCAGCAGCGGAGGGACAGTTAGCACAGATACGCAGTATTTT.